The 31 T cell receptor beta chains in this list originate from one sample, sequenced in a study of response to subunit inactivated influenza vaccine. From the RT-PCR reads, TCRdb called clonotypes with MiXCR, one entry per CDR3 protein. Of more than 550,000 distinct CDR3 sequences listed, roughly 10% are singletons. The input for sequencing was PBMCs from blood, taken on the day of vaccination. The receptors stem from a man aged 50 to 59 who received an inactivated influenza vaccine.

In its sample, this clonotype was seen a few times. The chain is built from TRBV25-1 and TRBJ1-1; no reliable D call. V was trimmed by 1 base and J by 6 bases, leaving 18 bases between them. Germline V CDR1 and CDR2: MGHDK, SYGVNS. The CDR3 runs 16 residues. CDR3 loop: CASSELVSLTLAEAFF. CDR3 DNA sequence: TGTGCCAGCAGTGAATTAGTGTCCCTCACCCTAGCTGAAGCTTTCTTT.

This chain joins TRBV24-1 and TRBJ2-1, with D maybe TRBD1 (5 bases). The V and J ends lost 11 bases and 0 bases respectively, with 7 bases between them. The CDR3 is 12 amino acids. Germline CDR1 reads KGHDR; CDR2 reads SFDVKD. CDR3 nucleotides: TGTGCCAACGACAGCTCCTACAATGAGCAGTTCTTC. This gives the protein CANDSSYNEQFF.

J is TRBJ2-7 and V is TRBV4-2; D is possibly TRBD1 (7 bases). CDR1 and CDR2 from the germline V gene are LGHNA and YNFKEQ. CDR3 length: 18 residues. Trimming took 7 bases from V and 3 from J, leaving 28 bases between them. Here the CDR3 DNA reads TGTGCCAGCACCCACGTTTTTGGTAGTCAGGGGGGAAACTACGAGCAGTACTTC. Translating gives CASTHVFGSQGGNYEQYF.

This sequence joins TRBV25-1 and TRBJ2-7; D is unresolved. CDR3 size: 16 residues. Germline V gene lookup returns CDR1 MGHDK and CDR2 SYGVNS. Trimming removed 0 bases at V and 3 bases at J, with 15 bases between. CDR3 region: CASSEYRVTLNYEQYF. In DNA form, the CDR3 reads TGTGCCAGCAGTGAATATAGGGTGACACTGAACTACGAGCAGTACTTC.

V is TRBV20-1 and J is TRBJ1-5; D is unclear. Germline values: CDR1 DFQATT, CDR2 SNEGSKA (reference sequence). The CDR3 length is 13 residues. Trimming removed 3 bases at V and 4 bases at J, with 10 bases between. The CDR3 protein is CSARWQQNQPQHF. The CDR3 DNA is TGCAGTGCTAGGTGGCAGCAAAATCAGCCCCAGCATTTT.

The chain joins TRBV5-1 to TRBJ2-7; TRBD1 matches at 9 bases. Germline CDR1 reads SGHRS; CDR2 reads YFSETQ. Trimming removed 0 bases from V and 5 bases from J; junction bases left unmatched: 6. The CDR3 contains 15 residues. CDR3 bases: TGCGCCAGCAGCTTGGGAGGGACAGGGACAAACGAGCAGTACTTC. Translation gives CASSLGGTGTNEQYF.

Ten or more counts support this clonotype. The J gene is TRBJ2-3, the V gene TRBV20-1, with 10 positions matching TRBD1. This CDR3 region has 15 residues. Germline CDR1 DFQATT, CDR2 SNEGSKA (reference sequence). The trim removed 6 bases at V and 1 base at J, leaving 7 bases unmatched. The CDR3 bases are TGCAGTGCGAAGTTTGGGACAGGGGGCACAGATACGCAGTATTTT. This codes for CSAKFGTGGTDTQYF.

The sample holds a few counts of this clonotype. The CDR3 nucleotides read TGTGCCAGCAGTTTAGGCACAGGGGGGGTGGGGGAGCAGTTCTTC. This sequence encodes CASSLGTGGVGEQFF. V and J are TRBV12-3 or TRBV12-4 and TRBJ2-1, with D possibly TRBD1 on 8 matching bases. V lost 1 base and J 10 bases, leaving 17 bases between the germline ends. The CDR3 spans 15 residues.

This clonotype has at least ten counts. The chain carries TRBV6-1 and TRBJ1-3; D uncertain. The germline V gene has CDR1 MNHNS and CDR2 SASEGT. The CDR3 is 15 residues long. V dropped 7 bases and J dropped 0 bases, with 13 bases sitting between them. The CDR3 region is CASTKAPLSGNTIYF. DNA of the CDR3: TGTGCCAGCACCAAGGCCCCGCTCTCTGGAAACACCATATATTTT.

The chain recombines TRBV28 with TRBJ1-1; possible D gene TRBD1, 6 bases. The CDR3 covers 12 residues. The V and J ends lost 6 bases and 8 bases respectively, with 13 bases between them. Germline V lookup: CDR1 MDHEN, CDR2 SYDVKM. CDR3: CASSPGEGEAFF. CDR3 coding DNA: TGTGCCAGCAGCCCAGGGGAGGGAGAAGCTTTCTTT.

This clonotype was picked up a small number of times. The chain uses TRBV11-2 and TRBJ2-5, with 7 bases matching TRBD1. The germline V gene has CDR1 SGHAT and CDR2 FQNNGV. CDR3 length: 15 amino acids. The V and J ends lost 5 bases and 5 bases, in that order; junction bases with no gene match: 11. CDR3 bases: TGTGCCAGCAGCCGCCCACAAAAACAGGGGGAGACCCAGTACTTC. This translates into CASSRPQKQGETQYF.

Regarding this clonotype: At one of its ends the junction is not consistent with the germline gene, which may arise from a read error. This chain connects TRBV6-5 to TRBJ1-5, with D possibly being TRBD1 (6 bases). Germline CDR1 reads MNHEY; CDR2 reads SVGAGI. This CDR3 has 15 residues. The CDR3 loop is CASSNSGANNQPQHF. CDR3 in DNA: TGTGCCAGCAGTAACTCAGGGGCCAACAATCAGCCCCAGCATTTT.

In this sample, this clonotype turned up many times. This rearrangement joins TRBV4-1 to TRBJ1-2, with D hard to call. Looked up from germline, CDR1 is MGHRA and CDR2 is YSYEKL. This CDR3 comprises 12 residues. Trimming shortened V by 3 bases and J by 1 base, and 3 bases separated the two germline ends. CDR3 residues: CASSHRNYGYTF. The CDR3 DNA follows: TGCGCCAGCAGCCACCGTAACTATGGCTACACCTTC.

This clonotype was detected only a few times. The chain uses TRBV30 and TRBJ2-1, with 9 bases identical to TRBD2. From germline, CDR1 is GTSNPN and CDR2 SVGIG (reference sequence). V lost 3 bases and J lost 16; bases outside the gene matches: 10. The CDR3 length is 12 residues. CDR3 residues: CAWRPTSGPTFF. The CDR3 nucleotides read TGTGCCTGGAGACCAACTAGCGGGCCGACCTTCTTC.

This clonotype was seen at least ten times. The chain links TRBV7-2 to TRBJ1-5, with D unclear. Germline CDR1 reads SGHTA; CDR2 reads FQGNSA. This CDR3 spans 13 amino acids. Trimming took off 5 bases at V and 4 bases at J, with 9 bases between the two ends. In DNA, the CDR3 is TGTGCCAGCAGCAAGGACGGGAATCAGCCCCAGCATTTT. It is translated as CASSKDGNQPQHF.

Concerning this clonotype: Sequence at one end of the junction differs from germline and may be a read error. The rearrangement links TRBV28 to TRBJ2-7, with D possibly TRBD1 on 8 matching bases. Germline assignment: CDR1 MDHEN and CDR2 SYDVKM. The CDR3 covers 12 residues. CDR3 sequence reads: CASGGGNRGKTF. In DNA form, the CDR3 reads TGTGCCAGCGGGGGGGGGAACAGGGGGAAAACGTTC. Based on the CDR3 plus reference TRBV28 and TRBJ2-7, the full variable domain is DVKVTQSSRYLVKRTGEKVFLECVQDMDHENMFWYRQDPGLGLRLIYFSYDVKMKEKGDIPEGYSVSREKKERFSLILESASTNQTSMYLCASGGGNRGKTFGPGTRLTVT.

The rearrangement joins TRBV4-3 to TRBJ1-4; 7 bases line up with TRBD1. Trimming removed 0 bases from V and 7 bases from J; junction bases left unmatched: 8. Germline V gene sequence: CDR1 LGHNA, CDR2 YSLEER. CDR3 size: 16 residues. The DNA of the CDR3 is TGCGCCAGCAGCCAAGATTTGAGAGGGGGCCCTGAAAAACTGTTTTTT. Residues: CASSQDLRGGPEKLFF.

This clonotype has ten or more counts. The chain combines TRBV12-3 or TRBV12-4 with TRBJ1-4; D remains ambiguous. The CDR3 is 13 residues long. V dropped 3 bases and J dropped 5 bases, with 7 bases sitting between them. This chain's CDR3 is CASSLTPNEKLFF. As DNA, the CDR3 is TGTGCCAGCAGTTTGACCCCAAATGAAAAACTGTTTTTT.

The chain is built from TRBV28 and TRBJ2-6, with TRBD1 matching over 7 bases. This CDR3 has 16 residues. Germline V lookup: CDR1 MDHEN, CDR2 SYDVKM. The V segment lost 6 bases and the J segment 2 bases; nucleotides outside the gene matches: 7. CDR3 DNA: TGTGCCAGCAGGAAGACAGGGTACCCTGGGGCCAACGTCCTGACTTTC. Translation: CASRKTGYPGANVLTF.

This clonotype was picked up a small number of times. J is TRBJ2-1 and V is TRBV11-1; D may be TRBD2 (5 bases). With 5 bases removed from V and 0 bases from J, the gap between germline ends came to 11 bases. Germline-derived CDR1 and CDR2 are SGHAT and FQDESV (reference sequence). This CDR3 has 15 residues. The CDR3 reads CASSPEGSSYNEQFF. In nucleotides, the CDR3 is TGTGCCAGCAGCCCAGAAGGGAGCTCCTACAATGAGCAGTTCTTC.

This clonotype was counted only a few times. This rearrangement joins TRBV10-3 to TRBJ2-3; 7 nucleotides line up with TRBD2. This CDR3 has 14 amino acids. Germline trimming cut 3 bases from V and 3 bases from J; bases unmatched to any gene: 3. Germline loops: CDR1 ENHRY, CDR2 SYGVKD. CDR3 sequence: CAISELRGTDTQYF. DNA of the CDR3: TGTGCCATCAGTGAATTGCGGGGGACAGATACGCAGTATTTT.

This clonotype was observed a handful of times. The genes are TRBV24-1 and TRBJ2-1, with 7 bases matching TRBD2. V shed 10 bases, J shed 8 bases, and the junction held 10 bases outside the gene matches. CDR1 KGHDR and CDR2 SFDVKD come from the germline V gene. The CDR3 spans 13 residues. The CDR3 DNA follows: TGTGCCACGGGACGGGGAGGGAGGGATGAGCAGTTCTTC. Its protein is CATGRGGRDEQFF.

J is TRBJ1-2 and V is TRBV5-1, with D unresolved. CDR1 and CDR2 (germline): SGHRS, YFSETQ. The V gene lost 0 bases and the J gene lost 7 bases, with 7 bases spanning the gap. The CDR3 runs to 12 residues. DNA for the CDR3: TGCGCCAGCAGCTTGGCCGACGCTGGCTACACCTTC. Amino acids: CASSLADAGYTF.

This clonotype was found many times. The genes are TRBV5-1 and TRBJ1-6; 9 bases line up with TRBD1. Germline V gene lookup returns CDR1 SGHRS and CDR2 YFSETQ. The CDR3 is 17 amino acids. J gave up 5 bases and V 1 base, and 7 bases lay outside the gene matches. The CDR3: CASSLRPGQGDNSPLHF. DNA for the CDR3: TGCGCCAGCAGCTTGAGGCCGGGACAGGGAGATAATTCACCCCTCCACTTT. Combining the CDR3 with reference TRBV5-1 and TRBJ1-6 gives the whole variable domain KAGVTQTPRYLIKTRGQQVTLSCSPISGHRSVSWYQQTPGQGLQFLFEYFSETQRNKGNFPGRFSGRQFSNSRSEMNVSTLELGDSALYLCASSLRPGQGDNSPLHFGNGTRLTVT.

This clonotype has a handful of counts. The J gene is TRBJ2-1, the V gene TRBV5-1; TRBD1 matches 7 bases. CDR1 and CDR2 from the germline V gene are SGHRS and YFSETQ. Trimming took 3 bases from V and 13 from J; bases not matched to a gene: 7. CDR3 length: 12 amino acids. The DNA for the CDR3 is TGCGCCAGCAGCTCGCAAGACAGGGCCCAGTTCTTC. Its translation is CASSSQDRAQFF.

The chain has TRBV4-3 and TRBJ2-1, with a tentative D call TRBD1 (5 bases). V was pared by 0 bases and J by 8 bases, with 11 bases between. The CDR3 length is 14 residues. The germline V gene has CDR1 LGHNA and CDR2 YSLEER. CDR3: CASSQDRVYDEQFF. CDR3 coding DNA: TGCGCCAGCAGCCAAGACAGGGTGTACGATGAGCAGTTCTTC.

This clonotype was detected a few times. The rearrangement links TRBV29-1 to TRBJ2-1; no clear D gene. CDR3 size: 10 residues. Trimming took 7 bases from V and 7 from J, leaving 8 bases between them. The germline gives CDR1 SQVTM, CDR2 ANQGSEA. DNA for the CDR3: TGCAGCGGCCGGATGAATGAGCAGTTCTTC. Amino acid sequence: CSGRMNEQFF.

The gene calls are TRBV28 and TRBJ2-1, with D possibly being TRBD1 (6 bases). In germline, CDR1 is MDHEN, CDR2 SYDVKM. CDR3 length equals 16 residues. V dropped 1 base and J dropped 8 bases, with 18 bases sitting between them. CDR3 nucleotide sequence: TGTGCCAGCAGTTTATTGTCCAGGGGCGCCTTCGATGAGCAGTTCTTC. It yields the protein CASSLLSRGAFDEQFF. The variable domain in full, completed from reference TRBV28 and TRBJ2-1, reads DVKVTQSSRYLVKRTGEKVFLECVQDMDHENMFWYRQDPGLGLRLIYFSYDVKMKEKGDIPEGYSVSREKKERFSLILESASTNQTSMYLCASSLLSRGAFDEQFFGPGTRLTVL.

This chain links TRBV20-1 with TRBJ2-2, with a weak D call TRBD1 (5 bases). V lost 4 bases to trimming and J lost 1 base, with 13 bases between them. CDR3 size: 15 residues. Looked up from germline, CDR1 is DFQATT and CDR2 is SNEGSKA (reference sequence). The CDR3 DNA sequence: TGCAGTGCTACCCCTCCCGACAGGAACACCGGGGAGCTGTTTTTT. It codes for CSATPPDRNTGELFF.

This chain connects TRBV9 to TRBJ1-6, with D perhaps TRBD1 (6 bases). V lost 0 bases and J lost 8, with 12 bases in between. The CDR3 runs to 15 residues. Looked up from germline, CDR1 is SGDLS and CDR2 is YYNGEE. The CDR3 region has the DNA TGTGCCAGCAGCGTAGGCCAGGGGCTTGATTCACCCCTCCACTTT. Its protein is CASSVGQGLDSPLHF.

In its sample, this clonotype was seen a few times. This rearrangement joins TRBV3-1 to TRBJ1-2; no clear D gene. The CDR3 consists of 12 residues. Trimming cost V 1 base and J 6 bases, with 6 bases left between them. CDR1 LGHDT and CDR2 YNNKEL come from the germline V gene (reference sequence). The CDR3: CASSQGGNGYTF. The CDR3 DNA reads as TGTGCCAGCAGCCAAGGAGGGAATGGCTACACCTTC.